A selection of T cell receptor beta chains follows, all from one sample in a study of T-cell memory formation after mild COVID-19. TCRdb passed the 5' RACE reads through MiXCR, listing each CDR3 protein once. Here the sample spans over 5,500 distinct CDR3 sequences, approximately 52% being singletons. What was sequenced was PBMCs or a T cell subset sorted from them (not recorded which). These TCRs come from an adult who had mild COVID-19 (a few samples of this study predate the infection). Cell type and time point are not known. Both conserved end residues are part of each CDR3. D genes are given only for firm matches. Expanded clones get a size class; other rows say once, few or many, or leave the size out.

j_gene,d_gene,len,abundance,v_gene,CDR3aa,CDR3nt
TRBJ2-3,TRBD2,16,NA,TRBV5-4,CASSPGLAGATDTQYF,TGTGCCAGCAGTCCAGGACTAGCGGGGGCGACAGATACGCAGTATTTT
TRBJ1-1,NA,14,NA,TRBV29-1,CSAGHPAENTEAFF,TGCAGCGCGGGACACCCCGCAGAGAACACTGAAGCTTTCTTT
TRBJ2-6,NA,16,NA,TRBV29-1,CSVARDTDSGANVLTF,TGCAGCGTTGCCCGGGACACCGACTCTGGGGCCAACGTCCTGACTTTC
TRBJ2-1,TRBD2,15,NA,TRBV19,CASRNLAGGQNEQFF,TGTGCCAGTAGAAATCTAGCGGGGGGGCAGAATGAGCAGTTCTTC
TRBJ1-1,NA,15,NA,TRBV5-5,CASSEGRGRGTEAFF,TGTGCCAGCAGCGAAGGGCGGGGGCGAGGCACTGAAGCTTTCTTT
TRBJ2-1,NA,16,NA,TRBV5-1,CASSLGVMGGNNEQFF,TGCGCCAGCAGCTTGGGCGTCATGGGTGGGAACAATGAGCAGTTCTTC
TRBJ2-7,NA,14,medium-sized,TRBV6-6,CASSYFNQRDEQYF,TGTGCCAGCAGTTACTTCAACCAACGAGACGAGCAGTACTTC
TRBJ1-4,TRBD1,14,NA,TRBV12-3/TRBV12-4,CASSFTGEEEKLFF,TGTGCCAGCAGTTTCACAGGGGAGGAAGAAAAACTGTTTTTT
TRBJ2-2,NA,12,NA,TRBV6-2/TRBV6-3,CASRLHTGELFF,TGTGCCAGCAGACTACACACCGGGGAGCTGTTTTTT
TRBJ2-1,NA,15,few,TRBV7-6,CASSLALVPYNEQFF,TGTGCCAGCAGCTTAGCGTTGGTTCCCTACAATGAGCAGTTCTTC
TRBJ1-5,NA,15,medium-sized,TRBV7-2,CASKPQGSGNQPQHF,TGTGCCAGCAAACCGCAGGGTTCGGGCAATCAGCCCCAGCATTTT
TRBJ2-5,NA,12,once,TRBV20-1,CSARNSKETQYF,TGCAGTGCTAGGAACAGTAAAGAGACCCAGTACTTC
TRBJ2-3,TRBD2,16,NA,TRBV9,CASSPTGGSPPDTQYF,TGTGCCAGCAGCCCTACCGGCGGGAGCCCTCCAGATACGCAGTATTTT
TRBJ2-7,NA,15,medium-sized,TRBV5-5,CASSLGSGSPYEQYF,TGTGCCAGCAGCTTGGGTTCAGGGTCCCCCTACGAGCAGTACTTC
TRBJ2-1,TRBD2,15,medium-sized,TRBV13,CASSWWGGGASEQFF,TGTGCCAGCAGCTGGTGGGGCGGGGGGGCAAGTGAGCAGTTCTTC
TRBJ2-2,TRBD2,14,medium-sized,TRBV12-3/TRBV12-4,CASSGTSHTGELFF,TGTGCCAGCAGCGGGACTAGCCACACCGGGGAGCTGTTTTTT
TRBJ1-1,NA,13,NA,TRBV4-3,CASSQDRNTEAFF,TGCGCCAGCAGCCAAGACAGGAACACTGAAGCTTTCTTT
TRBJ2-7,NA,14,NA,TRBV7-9,CASSAGTPSYEQYF,TGTGCCAGCAGCGCCGGGACACCCTCCTACGAGCAGTACTTC
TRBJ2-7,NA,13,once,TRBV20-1,CSARDAVTYEQYF,TGCAGTGCTAGAGACGCCGTGACCTACGAGCAGTACTTC
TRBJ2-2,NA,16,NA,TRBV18,CASSDDRAQNTGELFF,TGTGCCAGCTCCGACGACAGAGCACAGAACACCGGGGAGCTGTTTTTT
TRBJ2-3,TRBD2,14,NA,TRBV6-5,CASSYSGGEDTQYF,TGTGCCAGCAGTTACTCCGGGGGGGAAGATACGCAGTATTTT
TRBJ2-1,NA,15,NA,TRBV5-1,CASREGTVRDNEQFF,TGCGCCAGCAGGGAGGGGACAGTCAGGGACAATGAGCAGTTCTTC
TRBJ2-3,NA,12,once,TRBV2,CASSEASDTQYF,TGTGCCAGCAGTGAAGCGTCAGATACGCAGTATTTT
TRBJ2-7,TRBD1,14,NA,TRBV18,CASSSRDRVYEQYF,TGTGCCAGCTCATCCCGGGACAGGGTCTACGAGCAGTACTTC
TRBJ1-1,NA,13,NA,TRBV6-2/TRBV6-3,CASSAYLNTEAFF,TGTGCCAGCAGTGCCTATTTGAACACTGAAGCTTTCTTT
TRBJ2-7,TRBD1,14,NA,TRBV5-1,CASSRRDRAHEQYF,TGCGCCAGCTCCCGCCGGGACAGGGCCCACGAGCAGTACTTC
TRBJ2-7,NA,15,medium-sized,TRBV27,CASSLSVGTSYEQYF,TGTGCCAGCAGTTTATCGGTAGGAACCTCCTACGAGCAGTACTTC
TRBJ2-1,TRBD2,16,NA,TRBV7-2,CASSPGLAGGLDEQFF,TGTGCCAGCAGCCCAGGACTAGCGGGGGGGCTGGATGAGCAGTTCTTC
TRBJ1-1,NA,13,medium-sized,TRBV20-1,CSARRQTNTEAFF,TGCAGTGCTAGACGACAGACTAACACTGAAGCTTTCTTT
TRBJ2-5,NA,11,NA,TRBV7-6,CASTLAETQYF,TGTGCCAGCACCCTCGCCGAGACCCAGTACTTC
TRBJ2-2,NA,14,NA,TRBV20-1,CSARGQMNTGELFF,TGCAGTGCTAGGGGGCAGATGAACACCGGGGAGCTGTTTTTT
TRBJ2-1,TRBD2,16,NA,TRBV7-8,CASSLGGILAGVEQFF,TGTGCCAGCAGCTTGGGGGGTATCCTAGCGGGGGTTGAGCAGTTCTTC
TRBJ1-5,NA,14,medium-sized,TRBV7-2,CASSLADSNQPQHF,TGTGCCAGCAGCTTAGCGGACAGCAATCAGCCCCAGCATTTT
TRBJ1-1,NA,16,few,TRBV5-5,CASSRPGRELDTEAFF,TGTGCCAGCAGCCGGCCCGGCAGGGAGTTGGACACTGAAGCTTTCTTT
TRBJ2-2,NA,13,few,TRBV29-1,CSGGQNYAGELFF,TGCAGCGGCGGACAGAACTACGCCGGGGAGCTGTTTTTT
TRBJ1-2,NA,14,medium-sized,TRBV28,CASSSHGAGYGYTF,TGTGCCAGCAGCTCGCATGGGGCCGGGTATGGCTACACCTTC
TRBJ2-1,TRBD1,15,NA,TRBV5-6,CASSLRDRDYNEQFF,TGTGCCAGCAGCCTCCGGGACAGGGATTACAATGAGCAGTTCTTC
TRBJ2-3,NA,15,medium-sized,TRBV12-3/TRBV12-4,CASRDAGALTDTQYF,TGTGCCAGCAGGGATGCAGGGGCTTTGACAGATACGCAGTATTTT
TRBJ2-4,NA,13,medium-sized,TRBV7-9,CASSLRGGNIQYF,TGTGCCAGCAGCTTACGGGGCGGCAACATTCAGTACTTC
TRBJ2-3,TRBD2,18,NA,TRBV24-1,CATSDPRGDRGSTDTQYF,TGTGCCACCAGTGATCCCCGGGGGGATCGAGGGAGCACAGATACGCAGTATTTT
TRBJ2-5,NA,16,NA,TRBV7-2,CASSLAGNLPQETQYF,TGTGCCAGCAGCTTAGCGGGGAACCTGCCTCAAGAGACCCAGTACTTC